This T cell receptor (beta chain) was profiled in a study of cytomegalovirus exposure and HLA in healthy donors. Whole-study findings and limits: Whilst most TCR sequences proved rare, a subset of public TCRs occurred across many donors. High sensitivity and specificity were reportedly achieved when the classifier diagnosed cytomegalovirus status. Specificity for CMV antigens was confirmed in vitro for a few of the CMV-associated chains.

Worth noting for this clone: The antigen remains unidentified.

The length of the CDR3 is 15 residues. V lost 1 base and J 6 bases, leaving 13 bases between the germline ends. CDR1 and CDR2 (germline): SGHAT, FQNNGV. PCR employed 60 Vbeta and 13 Jbeta primers. Clones were read by immunoSEQ multiplex PCR, and TCRdb kept only the in-frame ones, dropping some. Among about 37,000 clones listed, 81% were seen once. The gene calls are TRBV11-2 and TRBJ2-1, with D possibly matching TRBD1 (6 bases). What was sequenced was PBMCs. The clonotype comes from a woman in her 40s in good health and CMV-seronegative. The CDR3 loop reads CASSLAQGPFNEQFF. CDR3 coding DNA: TGTGCCAGCAGCTTAGCACAGGGTCCTTTCAATGAGCAGTTCTTC.